This T cell receptor (beta chain) comes out of a study of T cells in Graves' hyperthyroidism and ophthalmopathy. Trimming removed 5 bases at V and 8 bases at J, with 13 bases between. This CDR3 comprises 14 residues. Findings and limits, study-wide: In validation, the model predicted ophthalmopathy. These predictions came a median about 6.5 months before onset.

From RNA transcripts, TCR beta CDR3 regions were amplified. TCR CDR3 regions were first amplified by RT-PCR with HTBI primers. One entry per CDR3 protein results from TCRdb running MiXCR on the multiplex PCR reads. The table includes a few hundred thousand distinct CDR3 sequences, 16% detected once. On this clonotype: The antigen is unknown.

Patients with ophthalmopathy all had a Clinical Activity Score of at least 3, a NOSPECS grade of at least 4 and duration under 3 months. Each diagnosis drew on symptoms, thyroxine, TRAb, thyroid ultrasound and orbital computed tomography findings. The PBMCs were taken from about 9.7 ml of fresh peripheral blood. The J gene is TRBJ1-6, the V gene TRBV12-3 or TRBV12-4, with D perhaps matching TRBD1 (6 bases). This TCR was sampled from a woman aged 40 to 55 with Graves' ophthalmopathy. Sequencing was carried out using blood. CDR3 sequence reads: CASSGTSAYSPLHF. The CDR3 DNA reads as TGTGCCAGCAGTGGGACATCCGCATATTCACCCCTCCACTTT.